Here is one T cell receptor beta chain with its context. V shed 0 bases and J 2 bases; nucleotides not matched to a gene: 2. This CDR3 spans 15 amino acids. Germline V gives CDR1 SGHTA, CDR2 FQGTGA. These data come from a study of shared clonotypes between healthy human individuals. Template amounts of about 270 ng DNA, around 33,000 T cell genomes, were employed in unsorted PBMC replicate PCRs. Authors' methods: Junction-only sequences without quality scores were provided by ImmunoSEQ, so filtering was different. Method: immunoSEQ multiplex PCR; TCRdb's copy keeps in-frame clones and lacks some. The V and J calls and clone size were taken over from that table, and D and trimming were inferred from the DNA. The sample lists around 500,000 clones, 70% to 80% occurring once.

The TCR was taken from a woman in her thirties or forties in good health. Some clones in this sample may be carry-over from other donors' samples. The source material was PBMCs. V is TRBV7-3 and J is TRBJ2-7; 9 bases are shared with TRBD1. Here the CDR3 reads CASSLTGTGPYEQYF. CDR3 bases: TGTGCCAGCAGCTTAACCGGGACAGGGCCCTACGAGCAGTACTTC.